The present T cell receptor (beta chain) was sequenced within a study of blood T cell repertoires in COVID-19. Study in general: Sources were T cells, B-cell-depleted T cells, or PBMCs; the material itself was cDNA or gDNA.

CDR3 length: 22 amino acids. Trimming left V 0 bases short and J 0 bases short, with 27 bases between. The germline V gene has CDR1 LGHNA and CDR2 YSLEER. A Seattle source enrolled patients during active infection and followed them longitudinally. This table comes from immunoSEQ multiplex PCR, and its TCRdb copy is limited to in-frame clones, with some not included. The data contain 75,000 to 95,000 clones, around 72% of them seen just once; the ten biggest clones take up 3% to 4.5%. V gene TRBV4-3 combines with J gene TRBJ1-3; D is undetermined. This TCR was recovered from a man aged 65 to 79 with COVID-19, enrolled during active disease. Sequencing was done on a sample of peripheral blood. The DNA of the CDR3 is TGCGCCAGCAGCCAAGAAGTCGCCACGACCGGGAGCCCCCTCAGCTCTGGAAACACCATATATTTT. Translated: CASSQEVATTGSPLSSGNTIYF.